This T cell receptor beta chain was identified in a study of CD8 T cells in ankylosing spondylitis. Study-level results: Disease-associated clonotypes exhibited CD8+ identity and were relatively infrequent in peripheral blood. A subset of motif variants has previously been described in the synovial fluid and blood of reactive arthritis. Among TCR beta sequences, a motif of several highly homologous variants appeared characteristic of ankylosing spondylitis blood.

From germline, CDR1 is MGHRA and CDR2 YSYEKL. The CDR3 spans 14 residues. Trimming left V 4 bases short and J 0 bases short, with 9 bases between. Quantitative 5'-RACE with molecular barcodes generated TCR beta libraries. TCRdb recomputed calls from the 5' RACE reads with MiXCR, one row per CDR3 protein. The sample carries roughly 670,000 distinct CDR3 sequences, roughly 19% recorded once. This clonotype was observed a few times. What it binds is unknown. The source material was blood, either unsorted or a sorted T cell fraction (not recorded which). J is TRBJ1-1 and V is TRBV4-1; D unresolved. This TCR was sampled from a male donor with ankylosing spondylitis. As DNA, the CDR3 is TGCGCCAGCAGCCCGTCCGGGGTGAACACTGAAGCTTTCTTT. Translation gives CASSPSGVNTEAFF.